This is a list of T cell receptor beta chains from one sample in a study of T cells in Graves' hyperthyroidism and ophthalmopathy. TCRdb independently ran MiXCR on the multiplex PCR reads; one entry per CDR3 protein. The repertoire holds fewer than 450,000 distinct CDR3 sequences, with 17% as singletons. Sequenced material: blood. Every receptor here comes from a woman aged 30 to 39 with Graves' hyperthyroidism that later progressed to Graves' ophthalmopathy. Both conserved end residues are trimmed from each CDR3. Each record gives: V gene, J gene, CDR3 protein.

TRBV12-3/TRBV12-4,TRBJ2-7,ASSFGDEQY
TRBV7-9,TRBJ2-1,ASTGQGTNNEQF
TRBV28,TRBJ1-1,ASSPPRVAKADTEAF
TRBV11-2,TRBJ1-1,ASSPGGGCGAEAF
TRBV5-5,TRBJ2-1,ASSFGTGSNNEQF
TRBV6-5,TRBJ1-1,ASSYSEEDGNTEAF
TRBV6-9,TRBJ1-1,ASSYSRTGGGTEAF
TRBV5-5,TRBJ1-1,ASSWTGGTEAF
TRBV30,TRBJ1-6,AWSVATTFGSYNSPLH
TRBV12-3/TRBV12-4,TRBJ1-1,ASSLGPGGTEAF
TRBV7-9,TRBJ2-1,ASSLAQGDEQF
TRBV27,TRBJ2-7,ASSLLAGAYEQY
TRBV13,TRBJ1-1,ASSSNAGVYTEAF
TRBV7-9,TRBJ2-1,ASSSGMGQIHNEQF
TRBV12-5,TRBJ1-2,ASGSRDRGTGIHGYT
TRBV25-1,TRBJ2-5,ASSEWAGIETQY
TRBV2,TRBJ2-7,ASGRGLYEQY
TRBV29-1,TRBJ2-7,SVLQGYEQY
TRBV7-9,TRBJ2-7,ASSPEVAGAEQY
TRBV2,TRBJ2-1,ASGRDRVGNNEQF
TRBV6-1,TRBJ2-7,ASSPSVWLGAYEQY
TRBV20-1,TRBJ2-7,SASGFGGSSYEQY
TRBV5-1,TRBJ2-7,ASSLNAGATYEQY
TRBV10-3,TRBJ2-3,AISDLAGGPDTQY
TRBV20-1,TRBJ2-4,SGERDLGLNIQY
TRBV20-1,TRBJ2-1,SAPTVGTVYNEQF
TRBV20-1,TRBJ2-7,SATSGVLSYEQY
TRBV2,TRBJ2-3,ASSDRGLAGTDTQY
TRBV11-2,TRBJ2-2,ASSFVSEGGELF
TRBV10-3,TRBJ2-7,AISGTESYEQY
TRBV7-2,TRBJ2-1,ASSLKGGSSYNEQF
TRBV3-1,TRBJ2-1,ASSQVRYNEQF
TRBV7-2,TRBJ1-2,ARSGDPGLYGYT
TRBV20-1,TRBJ2-5,SARDRLAGQETQY
TRBV6-5,TRBJ1-5,ASSYDGGISNQPQH
TRBV2,TRBJ2-7,ASKIYEQY
TRBV27,TRBJ1-2,ASSSTGANYGYT
TRBV6-1,TRBJ1-1,ASSSGVAKTEAF
TRBV20-1,TRBJ2-1,SAKKASGSYNEQF
TRBV6-2/TRBV6-3,TRBJ1-5,ASRNVDRGISNQPQH
TRBV7-2,TRBJ2-7,ASSPLAGRSYEQY
TRBV28,TRBJ1-3,ASSLTLSSGNTIY
TRBV19,TRBJ2-2,ASRLRLRIAGGPGELF
TRBV7-9,TRBJ2-3,ASSYPPPTDTQY
TRBV10-3,TRBJ2-2,AISESSGTNTGELF
TRBV3-1,TRBJ2-7,ASSQGEVFYEQY
TRBV28,TRBJ2-1,ASSSQRVPPYNEQF
TRBV12-3/TRBV12-4,TRBJ2-7,ASSPRGYEQY
TRBV28,TRBJ1-2,ASSRGGWGYT
TRBV7-9,TRBJ2-7,ASSYTWEQY
TRBV12-3/TRBV12-4,TRBJ2-3,ASSLSGLSTDTQY
TRBV6-1,TRBJ1-3,ASQAGNTIY
TRBV4-1,TRBJ2-2,ASSQDQRTTNTGELF
TRBV2,TRBJ2-3,SLGIADTDTQY
TRBV7-9,TRBJ1-2,ASSLSHGYT